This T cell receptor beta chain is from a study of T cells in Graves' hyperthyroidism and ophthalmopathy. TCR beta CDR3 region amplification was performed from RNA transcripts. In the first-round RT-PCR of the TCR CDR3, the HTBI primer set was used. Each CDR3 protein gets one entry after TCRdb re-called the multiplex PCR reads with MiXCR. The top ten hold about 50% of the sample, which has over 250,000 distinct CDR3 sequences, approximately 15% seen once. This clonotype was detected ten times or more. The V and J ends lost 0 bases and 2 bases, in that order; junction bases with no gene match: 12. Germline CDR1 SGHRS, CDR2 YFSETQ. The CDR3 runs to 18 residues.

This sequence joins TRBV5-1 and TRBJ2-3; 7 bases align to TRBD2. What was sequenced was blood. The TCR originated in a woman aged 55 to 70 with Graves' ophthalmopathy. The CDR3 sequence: CASSLGYVGRGTTDTQYF. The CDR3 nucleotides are TGCGCCAGCAGCTTGGGCTATGTAGGGCGGGGGACCACAGATACGCAGTATTTT.